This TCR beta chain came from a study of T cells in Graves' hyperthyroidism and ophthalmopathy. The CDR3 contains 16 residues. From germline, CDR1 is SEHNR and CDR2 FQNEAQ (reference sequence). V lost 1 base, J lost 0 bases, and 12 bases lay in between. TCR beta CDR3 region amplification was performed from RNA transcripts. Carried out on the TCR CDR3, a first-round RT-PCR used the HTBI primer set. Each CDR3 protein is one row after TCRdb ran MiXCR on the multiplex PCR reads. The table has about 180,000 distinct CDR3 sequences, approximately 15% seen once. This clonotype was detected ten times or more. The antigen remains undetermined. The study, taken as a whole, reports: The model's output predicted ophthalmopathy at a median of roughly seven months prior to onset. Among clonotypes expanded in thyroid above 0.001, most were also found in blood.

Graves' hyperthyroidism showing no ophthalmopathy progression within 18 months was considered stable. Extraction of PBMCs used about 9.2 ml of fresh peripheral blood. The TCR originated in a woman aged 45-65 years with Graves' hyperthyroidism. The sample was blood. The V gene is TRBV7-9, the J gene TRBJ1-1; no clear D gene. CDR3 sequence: CASSLGGRRMNTEAFF. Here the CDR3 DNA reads TGTGCCAGCAGCTTAGGAGGGAGGAGGATGAACACTGAAGCTTTCTTT.